The 9 T cell receptor beta chains reported below all come from one sample, sequenced in a study of T cell changes during pregnancy in multiple sclerosis. Measured with immunoSEQ multiplex PCR; TCRdb has only the in-frame clones, and not every one. The sample lists around 50,000 clones; approximately 92% were seen once. The specimen was CD4+ T cells from peripheral blood mononuclear cells, collected after pregnancy. The source of these receptors is a female donor in good health, enrolled as a control in a pregnancy study.

The chain carries TRBV2 and TRBJ1-1, with TRBD1 matching over 8 bases. With 6 bases clipped from V and 0 bases from J, the junction kept 3 bases outside the gene matches. Germline lookup yields CDR1 SNHLY and CDR2 FYNNEI. This CDR3 contains 14 residues. In DNA, the CDR3 is TGTGCCAGCAGGGGGGACAGGATGAACACTGAAGCTTTCTTT. This encodes CASRGDRMNTEAFF. Variable domain in full (rest from reference TRBV2 and TRBJ1-1): EPEVTQTPSHQVTQMGQEVILRCVPISNHLYFYWYRQILGQKVEFLVSFYNNEISEKSEIFDDQFSVERPDGSNFTLKIRSTKLEDSAMYFCASRGDRMNTEAFFGQGTRLTVV.

This rearrangement joins TRBV28 to TRBJ2-1, with a weak D call TRBD2 (6 bases). Trimming took off 4 bases at V and 10 bases at J, with 14 bases between the two ends. This CDR3 has 13 residues. Germline V CDR1 and CDR2: MDHEN, SYDVKM. The CDR3: CASSSSGVGEQFF. CDR3 bases: TGTGCCAGCAGTTCGTCGGGGGTCGGGGAGCAGTTCTTC.

The chain joins TRBV7-9 to TRBJ1-4, with 7 bases matching TRBD1. The V gene end was trimmed by 5 bases and the J gene end by 8 bases; junction bases not matched to a gene: 5. The CDR3 spans 13 residues. Germline V gives CDR1 SEHNR, CDR2 FQNEAQ (reference sequence). CDR3 in amino acids: CASSTRQGEKLFF. The DNA of the CDR3 is TGTGCCAGCAGCACCAGACAGGGCGAAAAACTGTTTTTT.

This rearrangement joins TRBV6-1 to TRBJ1-2; possible D gene TRBD1, 6 bases. Germline loops: CDR1 MNHNS, CDR2 SASEGT. Trimming cost V 6 bases and J 4 bases, with 15 bases left between them. This CDR3 contains 14 residues. The CDR3 spells CASRITGLGYGYTF. The CDR3 DNA reads as TGTGCCAGCAGAATTACAGGGTTGGGCTATGGCTACACCTTC.

The J gene is TRBJ2-6, the V gene TRBV5-4; maybe TRBD2 (5 bases). CDR1 and CDR2 from the germline V gene are SGHNT and YYREEE (reference sequence). V lost 5 bases, J lost 2 bases, and 14 bases lay in between. CDR3 length: 16 residues. The CDR3 protein is CASRPGSLTGANVLTF. For the CDR3, the DNA is TGTGCCAGCAGACCGGGATCGCTTACTGGGGCCAACGTCCTGACTTTC.

This clone was seen once. The chain links TRBV7-3 to TRBJ2-2; D is uncertain. CDR1 is SGHTA and CDR2 is FQGTGA in the germline V gene. Between the trimmed V and J ends, which lost 3 bases and 5 bases, there was a span of 4 bases. The CDR3 extends over 12 amino acids. The CDR3 DNA is TGTGCCAGCAGCTTCCTAACCGGGGAGCTGTTTTTT. It translates to CASSFLTGELFF.

The J gene is TRBJ1-2, the V gene TRBV11-2, with a tentative D call TRBD1 (5 bases). V lost 5 bases to trimming and J lost 2 bases, with 12 bases between them. CDR3 length: 14 amino acids. Germline assignment: CDR1 SGHAT and CDR2 FQNNGV. The CDR3 reads CASSTLGGNYGYTF. The CDR3 bases are TGTGCCAGCAGCACCCTCGGGGGGAACTATGGCTACACCTTC.

The chain recombines TRBV7-2 with TRBJ1-2, with D maybe TRBD1 (5 bases). Between the trimmed V and J ends, which lost 4 bases and 8 bases, there was a span of 14 bases. The germline V gene has CDR1 SGHTA and CDR2 FQGNSA. The length of the CDR3 is 13 residues. The CDR3 protein is CASSSYDSGGYTF. The DNA of the CDR3 is TGTGCCAGCAGCTCCTATGACAGCGGGGGCTACACCTTC.

The chain links TRBV7-6 to TRBJ1-5; D unclear. Germline values: CDR1 SGHVS, CDR2 FNYEAQ. The CDR3 has 14 amino acids. With 0 bases removed from V and 10 bases from J, the gap between germline ends came to 13 bases. The CDR3 nucleotides read TGTGCCAGCAGCTTAGCCCCAGACACGGGACCCCAGCATTTT. Residues: CASSLAPDTGPQHF.